The clone carrying this T cell receptor (beta chain) has a count of ten or more. The sample originates from a study of blood T cell repertoires in COVID-19. Study in general: Donors in the United States, Italy and Spain gave samples during acute or convalescent COVID-19. T cells, B-cell-depleted T cells, or PBMCs supplied cDNA or gDNA.

V shed 2 bases and J shed 6 bases, with 14 bases lying between them. This CDR3 has 14 residues. Looked up from germline, CDR1 is MNHNS and CDR2 is SASEGT. Original methodology: Estimation of nucleated cell counts was performed using reference gene primer amplification. Assay: immunoSEQ multiplex PCR; the TCRdb copy retains only in-frame clones and omits some. V and J calls and clone size follow that table, whereas D and trimming were derived from the DNA. The sample contains tens of thousands of clones, around four fifths of which appear only once. J is TRBJ2-7 and V is TRBV6-1; D is unclear. The source of this sequence is a human donor in a cohort sampled during active COVID-19. The specimen was peripheral blood. The CDR3 reads CASSEQDGRSEQYF. The CDR3, as DNA: TGTGCCAGCAGTGAACAGGATGGCCGCTCCGAGCAGTACTTC.